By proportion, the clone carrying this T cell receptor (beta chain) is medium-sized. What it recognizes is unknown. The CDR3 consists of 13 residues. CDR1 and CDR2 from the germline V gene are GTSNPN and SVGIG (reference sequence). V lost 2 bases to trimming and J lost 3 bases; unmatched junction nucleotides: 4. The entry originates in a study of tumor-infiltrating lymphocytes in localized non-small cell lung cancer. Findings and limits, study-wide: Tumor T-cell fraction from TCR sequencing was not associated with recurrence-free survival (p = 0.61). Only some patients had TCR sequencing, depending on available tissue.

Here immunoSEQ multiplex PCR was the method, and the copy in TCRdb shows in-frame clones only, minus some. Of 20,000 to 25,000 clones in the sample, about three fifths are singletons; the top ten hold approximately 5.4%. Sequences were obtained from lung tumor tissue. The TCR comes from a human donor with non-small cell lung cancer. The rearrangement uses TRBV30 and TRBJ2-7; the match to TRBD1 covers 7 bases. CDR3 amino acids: CAWSPRDSYEQYF. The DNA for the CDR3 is TGTGCCTGGAGTCCACGGGACAGCTACGAGCAGTACTTC. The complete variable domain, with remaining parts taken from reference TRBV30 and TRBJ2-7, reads SQTIHQWPATLVQPVGSPLSLECTVEGTSNPNLYWYRQAAGRGLQLLFYSVGIGQISSEVPQNLSASRPQDRQFILSSKKLLLSDSGFYLCAWSPRDSYEQYFGPGTRLTVT.